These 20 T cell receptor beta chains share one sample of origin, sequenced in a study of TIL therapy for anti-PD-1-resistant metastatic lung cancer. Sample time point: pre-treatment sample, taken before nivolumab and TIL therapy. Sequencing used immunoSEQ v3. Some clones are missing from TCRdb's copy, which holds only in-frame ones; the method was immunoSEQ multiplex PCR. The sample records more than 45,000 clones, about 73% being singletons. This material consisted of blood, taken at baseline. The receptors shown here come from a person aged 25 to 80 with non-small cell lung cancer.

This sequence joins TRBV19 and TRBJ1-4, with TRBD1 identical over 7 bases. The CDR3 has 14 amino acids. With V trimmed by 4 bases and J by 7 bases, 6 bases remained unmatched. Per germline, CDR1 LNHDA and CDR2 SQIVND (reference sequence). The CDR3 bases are TGTGCCAGTAGTAAAGAGGGGGCGCGTGAAAAACTGTTTTTT. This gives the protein CASSKEGAREKLFF.

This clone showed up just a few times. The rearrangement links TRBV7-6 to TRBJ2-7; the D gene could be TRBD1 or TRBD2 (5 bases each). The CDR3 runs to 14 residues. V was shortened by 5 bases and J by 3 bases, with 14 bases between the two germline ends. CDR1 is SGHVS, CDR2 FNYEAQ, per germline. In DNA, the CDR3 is TGTGCCAGCAGCGTCACCGGGACGAACTACGAGCAGTACTTC. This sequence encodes CASSVTGTNYEQYF.

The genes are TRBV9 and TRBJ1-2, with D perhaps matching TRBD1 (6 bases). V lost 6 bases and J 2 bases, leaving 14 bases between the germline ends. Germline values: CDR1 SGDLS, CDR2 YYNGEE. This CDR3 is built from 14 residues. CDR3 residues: CASTPRRGNYGYTF. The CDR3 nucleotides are TGTGCCAGCACCCCCAGAAGGGGGAACTATGGCTACACCTTC.

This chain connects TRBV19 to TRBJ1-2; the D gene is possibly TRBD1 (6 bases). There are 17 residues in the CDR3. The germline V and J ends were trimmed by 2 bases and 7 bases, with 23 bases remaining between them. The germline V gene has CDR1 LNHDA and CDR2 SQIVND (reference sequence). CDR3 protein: CASSIRGPGLRRSGYTF. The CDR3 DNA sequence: TGTGCCAGTAGTATACGGGGGCCGGGACTAAGAAGGAGTGGCTACACCTTC.

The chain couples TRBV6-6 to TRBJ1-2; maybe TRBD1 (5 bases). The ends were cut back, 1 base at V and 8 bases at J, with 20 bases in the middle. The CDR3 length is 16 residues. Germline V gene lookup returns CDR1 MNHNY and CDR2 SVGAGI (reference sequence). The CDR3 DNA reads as TGTGCCAGCAGTTACTTAGGGCAGGACACCTTTTTGGGCTACACCTTC. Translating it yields CASSYLGQDTFLGYTF.

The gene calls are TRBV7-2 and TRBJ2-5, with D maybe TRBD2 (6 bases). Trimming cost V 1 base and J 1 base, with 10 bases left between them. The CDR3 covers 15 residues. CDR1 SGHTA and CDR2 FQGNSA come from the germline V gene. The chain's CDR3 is CASSLGLGGQETQYF. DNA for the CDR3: TGTGCCAGCAGCTTAGGGTTGGGGGGCCAAGAGACCCAGTACTTC.

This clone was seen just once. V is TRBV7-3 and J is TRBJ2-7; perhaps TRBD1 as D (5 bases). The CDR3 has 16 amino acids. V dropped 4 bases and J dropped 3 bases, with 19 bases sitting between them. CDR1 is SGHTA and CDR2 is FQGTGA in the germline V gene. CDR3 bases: TGTGCCAGCAGCTCCCAGGGAACATTGTTGGGCTACGAGCAGTACTTC. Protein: CASSSQGTLLGYEQYF.

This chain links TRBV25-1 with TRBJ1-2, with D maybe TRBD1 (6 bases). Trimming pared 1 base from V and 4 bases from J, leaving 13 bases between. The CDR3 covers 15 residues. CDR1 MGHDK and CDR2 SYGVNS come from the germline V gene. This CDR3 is CASSELRTDGYGYTF. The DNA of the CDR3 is TGTGCCAGCAGTGAATTAAGGACAGATGGCTATGGCTACACCTTC.

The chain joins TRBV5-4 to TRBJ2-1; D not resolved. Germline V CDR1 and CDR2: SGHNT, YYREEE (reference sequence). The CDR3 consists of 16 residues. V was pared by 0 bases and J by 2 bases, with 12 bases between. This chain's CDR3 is CASSLGEGTTYNEQFF. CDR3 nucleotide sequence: TGTGCCAGCAGCTTGGGGGAAGGAACCACCTACAATGAGCAGTTCTTC.

CDR3 loop: CASSRIAGTLTDTQYF. CDR3 nucleotide sequence: TGTGCCAGCAGCCGCATAGCGGGGACCCTCACAGATACGCAGTATTTT. The chain combines TRBV7-2 with TRBJ2-3, with TRBD2 matching over 8 bases. The CDR3 covers 16 residues. Per the germline V gene, CDR1 is SGHTA and CDR2 is FQGNSA. Losses at the gene ends were 5 bases for V and 2 bases for J; bases not matched to a gene: 9. The full variable domain, its missing parts supplied by reference TRBV7-2 and TRBJ2-3, is GAGVSQSPSNKVTEKGKDVELRCDPISGHTALYWYRQSLGQGLEFLIYFQGNSAPDKSGLPSDRFSAERTGGSVSTLTIQRTQQEDSAVYLCASSRIAGTLTDTQYFGPGTRLTVL.

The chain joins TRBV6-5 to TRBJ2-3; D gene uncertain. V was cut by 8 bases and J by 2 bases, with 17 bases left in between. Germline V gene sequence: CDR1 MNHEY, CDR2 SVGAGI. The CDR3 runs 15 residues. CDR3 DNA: TGTGCCAGCCAAAAGGGTCTAGTTCTCACAGATACGCAGTATTTT. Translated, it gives CASQKGLVLTDTQYF.

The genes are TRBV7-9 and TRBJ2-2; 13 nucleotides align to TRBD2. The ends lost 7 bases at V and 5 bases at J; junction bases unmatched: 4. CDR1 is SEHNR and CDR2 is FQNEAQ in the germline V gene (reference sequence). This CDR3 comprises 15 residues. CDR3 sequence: CASTQTSGRTGELFF. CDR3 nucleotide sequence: TGTGCCAGCACCCAGACTAGCGGGAGGACCGGGGAGCTGTTTTTT.

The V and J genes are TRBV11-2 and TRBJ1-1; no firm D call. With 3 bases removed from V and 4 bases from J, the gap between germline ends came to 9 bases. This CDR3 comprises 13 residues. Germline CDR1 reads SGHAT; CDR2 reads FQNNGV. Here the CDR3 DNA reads TGTGCCAGCAGCTTTAATTTCGGCACTGAAGCTTTCTTT. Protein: CASSFNFGTEAFF.

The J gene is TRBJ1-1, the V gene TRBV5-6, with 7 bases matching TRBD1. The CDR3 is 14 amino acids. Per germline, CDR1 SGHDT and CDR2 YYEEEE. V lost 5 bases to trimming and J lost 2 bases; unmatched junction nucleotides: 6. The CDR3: CASSSGTANTEAFF. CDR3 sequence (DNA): TGTGCCAGCAGTAGTGGGACAGCAAACACTGAAGCTTTCTTT.

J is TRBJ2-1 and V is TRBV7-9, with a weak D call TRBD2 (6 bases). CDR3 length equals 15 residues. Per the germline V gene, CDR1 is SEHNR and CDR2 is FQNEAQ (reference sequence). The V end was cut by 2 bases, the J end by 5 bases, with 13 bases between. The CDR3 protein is CASSLSFAGHNEQFF. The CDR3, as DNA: TGTGCCAGCAGCTTAAGTTTTGCGGGACACAATGAGCAGTTCTTC.

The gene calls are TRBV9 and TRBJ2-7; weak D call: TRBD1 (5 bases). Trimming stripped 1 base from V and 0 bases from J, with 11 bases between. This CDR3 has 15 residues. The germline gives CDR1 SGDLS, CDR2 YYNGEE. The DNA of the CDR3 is TGTGCCAGCAGCGTAAGGGGTACTAACTCCTACGAGCAGTACTTC. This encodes CASSVRGTNSYEQYF.

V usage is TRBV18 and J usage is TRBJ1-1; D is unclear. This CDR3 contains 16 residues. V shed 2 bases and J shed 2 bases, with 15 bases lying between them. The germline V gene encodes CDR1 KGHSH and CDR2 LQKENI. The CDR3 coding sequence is TGTGCCAGCTCACCAAGAGGACCCCAGGAAAACACTGAAGCTTTCTTT. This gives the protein CASSPRGPQENTEAFF.

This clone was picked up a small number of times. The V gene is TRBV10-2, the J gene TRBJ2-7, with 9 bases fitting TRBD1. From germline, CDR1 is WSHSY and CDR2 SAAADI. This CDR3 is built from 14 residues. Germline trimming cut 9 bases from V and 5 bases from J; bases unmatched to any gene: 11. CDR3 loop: CASQQGAQTNEQYF. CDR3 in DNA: TGCGCCAGTCAACAGGGGGCGCAGACTAACGAGCAGTACTTC.

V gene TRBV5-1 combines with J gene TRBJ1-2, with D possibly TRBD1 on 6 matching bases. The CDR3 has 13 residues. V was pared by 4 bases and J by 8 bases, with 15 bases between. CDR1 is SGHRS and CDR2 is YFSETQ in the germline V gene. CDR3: CASSLGQSGGYTF. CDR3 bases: TGCGCCAGCAGCCTAGGACAGAGTGGAGGCTACACCTTC. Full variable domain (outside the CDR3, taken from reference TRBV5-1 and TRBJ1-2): KAGVTQTPRYLIKTRGQQVTLSCSPISGHRSVSWYQQTPGQGLQFLFEYFSETQRNKGNFPGRFSGRQFSNSRSEMNVSTLELGDSALYLCASSLGQSGGYTFGSGTRLTVV.

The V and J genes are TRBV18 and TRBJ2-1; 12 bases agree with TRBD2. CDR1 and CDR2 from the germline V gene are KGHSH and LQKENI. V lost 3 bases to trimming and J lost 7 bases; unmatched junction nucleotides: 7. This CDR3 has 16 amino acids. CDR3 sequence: CASSPVTSGRENEQFF. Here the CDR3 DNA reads TGTGCCAGCTCACCCGTGACTAGCGGGAGAGAAAATGAGCAGTTCTTC.